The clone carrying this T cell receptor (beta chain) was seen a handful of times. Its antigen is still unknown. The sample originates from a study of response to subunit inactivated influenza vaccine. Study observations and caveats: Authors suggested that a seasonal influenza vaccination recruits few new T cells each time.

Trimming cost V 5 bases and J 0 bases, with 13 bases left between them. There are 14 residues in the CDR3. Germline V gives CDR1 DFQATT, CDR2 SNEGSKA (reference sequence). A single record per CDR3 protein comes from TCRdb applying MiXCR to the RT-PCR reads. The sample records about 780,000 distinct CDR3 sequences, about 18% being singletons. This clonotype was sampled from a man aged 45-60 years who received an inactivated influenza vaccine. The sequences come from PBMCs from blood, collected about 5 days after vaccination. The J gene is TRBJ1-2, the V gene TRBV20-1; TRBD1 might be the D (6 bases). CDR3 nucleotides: TGCAGTGCTGCACAGGGTTTTGCTAACTATGGCTACACCTTC. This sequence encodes CSAAQGFANYGYTF.